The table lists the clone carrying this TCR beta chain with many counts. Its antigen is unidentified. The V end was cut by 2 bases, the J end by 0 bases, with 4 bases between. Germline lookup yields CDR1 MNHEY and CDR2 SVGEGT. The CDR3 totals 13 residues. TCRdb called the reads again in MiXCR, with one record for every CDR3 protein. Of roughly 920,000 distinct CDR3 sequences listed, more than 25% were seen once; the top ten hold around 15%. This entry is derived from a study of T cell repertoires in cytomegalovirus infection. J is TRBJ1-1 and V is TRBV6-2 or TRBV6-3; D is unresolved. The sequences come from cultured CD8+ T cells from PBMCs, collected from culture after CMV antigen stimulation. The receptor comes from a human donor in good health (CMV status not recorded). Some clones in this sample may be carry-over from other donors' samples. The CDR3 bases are TGTGCCAGCAGTTACACGGTGAACACTGAAGCTTTCTTT. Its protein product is CASSYTVNTEAFF.